This TCR beta chain was sequenced during a study of siplizumab effects on memory and regulatory T cells. General study results and limits: Memory cells seemed less diverse than naive T cells, which seemed major alloresponse contributors.

Libraries were prepared by immunoSEQ multiplex PCR; TCRdb keeps only in-frame clonotypes and omits some of them. The sample gives approximately 94,000 clones, 95% to 97% of which show up once; under 0.04% is in the top ten. Of note for this clone: Antigen specificity is unknown.

CDR1 is SGHNT, CDR2 YYREEE, per germline (reference sequence). The CDR3 covers 16 residues. V dropped 4 bases and J dropped 5; count of bases not matched to a gene: 10. This rearrangement joins TRBV5-4 to TRBJ2-3, with TRBD2 identical over 10 bases. Sequencing was performed on naive CD4+ T cells sorted from blood. The sequence came from a human donor in good health. The CDR3 sequence is CASSIKRGGSGDTQYF. In DNA form, the CDR3 reads TGTGCCAGCAGCATTAAGCGGGGGGGCTCGGGAGATACGCAGTATTTT.